This TCR beta chain was found in a study of naive and memory T cell subsets. Findings of the study overall: TCR transcript changes with activation or differentiation may affect this RNA method.

Germline assignment: CDR1 MDHEN and CDR2 SYDVKM. The CDR3 covers 12 residues. V was pared by 2 bases and J by 4 bases, with 5 bases between. This clonotype has just a few counts. The target antigen is unknown. Four PCR rounds used nested alpha and beta constant region primers plus the SP2 primer. Reverse transcription of blood and skin TCR RNA was primed at alpha and beta constant regions. TCRdb ran MiXCR on the 5' RACE reads and lists one entry per CDR3 protein. The data contain about 62,000 distinct CDR3 sequences, 6.5% to 9% of them singletons. A UMI-containing oligonucleotide was joined by 3' ligation to the TCR cDNA template. Whole-blood samples were 2.5 to 3 ml of peripheral blood from healthy adult volunteers. Input was about 1 to 1,100 ng of DNase-treated total RNA without cell sorting.

This rearrangement joins TRBV28 to TRBJ1-2; D uncertain. The origin of this receptor is a female donor in good health. The CDR3 region is CASSLGGYGYTF. CDR3 nucleotides: TGTGCCAGCAGTTTAGGCGGCTATGGCTACACCTTC.